These T cell receptor beta chains were read from a single sample in a study of blood T cell repertoires in COVID-19. The table came from immunoSEQ multiplex PCR; TCRdb's copy has only in-frame clones and leaves some out. This table has fewer than 200,000 clones, 84% appearing once. The sequencing sample was made of PBMCs or T cells enriched from blood (not recorded which). The origin of the receptors is a man in his fifties or sixties who had recovered from COVID-19. CDR3s include the opening cysteine and the closing phenylalanine or tryptophan. The D gene is left open where the match is weak. Clone size is stated in some rows and not others, as once, few, many or a class when expanded.

V gene: TRBV28
clone size: .
D gene: .
J gene: TRBJ1-5
CDR3 protein: CASSLSRDNQPQHF
CDR3 DNA: TGTGCCAGCAGTTTAAGCAGGGACAATCAGCCCCAGCATTTT

V gene: TRBV5-1
clone size: .
D gene: .
J gene: TRBJ2-2
CDR3 protein: CASSLDRYEYTGELFF
CDR3 DNA: TGCGCCAGCAGCTTGGATCGGTATGAGTACACCGGGGAGCTGTTTTTT

V gene: TRBV6-5
clone size: .
D gene: .
J gene: TRBJ1-2
CDR3 protein: CASNSGGEYGYTF
CDR3 DNA: TGTGCCAGCAATTCCGGCGGGGAGTATGGCTACACCTTC

V gene: TRBV6-5
clone size: .
D gene: .
J gene: TRBJ1-6
CDR3 protein: CASRFEGSRNSPLHF
CDR3 DNA: TGTGCCAGCCGGTTTGAGGGTTCGAGGAATTCACCCCTCCACTTT

V gene: TRBV9
clone size: once
D gene: .
J gene: TRBJ2-7
CDR3 protein: CASSASDTYEQYF
CDR3 DNA: TGTGCCAGCAGCGCCAGCGATACTTACGAGCAGTACTTC

V gene: TRBV21-1
clone size: .
D gene: .
J gene: TRBJ2-3
CDR3 protein: CASSKALWGSGGAKDTQYF
CDR3 DNA: TGTGCCAGCAGCAAAGCGCTTTGGGGCAGCGGGGGGGCTAAGGATACGCAGTATTTT

V gene: TRBV6-5
clone size: .
D gene: .
J gene: TRBJ2-3
CDR3 protein: CASPELGGSTDTQYF
CDR3 DNA: TGTGCCAGCCCAGAACTAGGAGGTAGCACAGATACGCAGTATTTT

V gene: TRBV7-9
clone size: .
D gene: .
J gene: TRBJ1-6
CDR3 protein: CASSFGGNSPLHF
CDR3 DNA: TGTGCCAGCAGCTTCGGGGGAAATTCACCCCTCCACTTT

V gene: TRBV19
clone size: .
D gene: .
J gene: TRBJ1-5
CDR3 protein: CASSMRQINQPQHF
CDR3 DNA: TGTGCCAGTAGTATGCGACAGATTAATCAGCCCCAGCATTTT

V gene: TRBV2
clone size: once
D gene: .
J gene: TRBJ2-4
CDR3 protein: CASSFGQLLAKNIQYF
CDR3 DNA: TGTGCCAGCAGCTTCGGACAGTTATTAGCCAAAAACATTCAGTACTTC

V gene: TRBV9
clone size: .
D gene: .
J gene: TRBJ1-6
CDR3 protein: CASSVASGSPLHF
CDR3 DNA: TGTGCCAGCAGCGTAGCATCAGGGTCACCCCTCCACTTT

V gene: TRBV7-9
clone size: .
D gene: TRBD2
J gene: TRBJ2-5
CDR3 protein: CASSRTSQETQYF
CDR3 DNA: TGTGCCAGCAGCCGGACTAGCCAAGAGACCCAGTACTTC

V gene: TRBV5-7
clone size: .
D gene: TRBD2
J gene: TRBJ2-7
CDR3 protein: CASSPGRNSYEQYF
CDR3 DNA: TGTGCCAGCAGCCCCGGGAGGAACTCCTACGAGCAGTACTTC

V gene: TRBV9
clone size: .
D gene: .
J gene: TRBJ2-2
CDR3 protein: CASSAPTGGEPNTGELFF
CDR3 DNA: TGTGCCAGCAGCGCTCCAACTGGCGGGGAGCCGAACACCGGGGAGCTGTTTTTT

V gene: TRBV5-1
clone size: .
D gene: TRBD2
J gene: TRBJ2-7
CDR3 protein: CASRRTSGAYEQYF
CDR3 DNA: TGCGCCAGCAGACGGACTAGCGGGGCCTACGAGCAGTACTTC

V gene: TRBV9
clone size: .
D gene: TRBD1
J gene: TRBJ1-1
CDR3 protein: CASSAGTGGTEAFF
CDR3 DNA: TGTGCCAGCAGCGCCGGGACAGGGGGAACTGAAGCTTTCTTT

V gene: TRBV7-3
clone size: .
D gene: .
J gene: TRBJ2-1
CDR3 protein: CASSLLTGAGNEQFF
CDR3 DNA: TGTGCCAGCAGCTTACTAACAGGGGCGGGGAATGAGCAGTTCTTC

V gene: TRBV7-6
clone size: .
D gene: TRBD2
J gene: TRBJ2-1
CDR3 protein: CASSLSGGAGEQFF
CDR3 DNA: TGTGCCAGCAGCCTGAGCGGGGGGGCGGGTGAGCAGTTCTTC

V gene: TRBV7-2
clone size: .
D gene: .
J gene: TRBJ2-2
CDR3 protein: CASSLGGIGTGELFF
CDR3 DNA: TGTGCCAGCAGCTTAGGAGGAATTGGCACCGGGGAGCTGTTTTTT

V gene: TRBV7-4
clone size: .
D gene: .
J gene: TRBJ2-7
CDR3 protein: CASRLQGRSYEQYF
CDR3 DNA: TGTGCCAGCAGATTACAGGGTCGATCCTACGAGCAGTACTTC

V gene: TRBV20-1
clone size: .
D gene: TRBD1
J gene: TRBJ1-1
CDR3 protein: CSASRQGEAFF
CDR3 DNA: TGCAGTGCTAGCCGACAGGGTGAAGCTTTCTTT

V gene: TRBV27
clone size: .
D gene: TRBD1
J gene: TRBJ2-3
CDR3 protein: CASSSRDRLNF
CDR3 DNA: TGTGCCAGCAGTTCGAGGGACAGGTTGAATTTT

V gene: TRBV4-3
clone size: .
D gene: TRBD2
J gene: TRBJ2-1
CDR3 protein: CASSQLAGPYNEQFF
CDR3 DNA: TGCGCCAGCAGCCAGCTAGCGGGACCCTACAATGAGCAGTTCTTC

V gene: TRBV27
clone size: .
D gene: .
J gene: TRBJ1-1
CDR3 protein: CASSWTVDTEAFF
CDR3 DNA: TGTGCCAGCAGCTGGACAGTCGACACTGAAGCTTTCTTT

V gene: TRBV15
clone size: few
D gene: .
J gene: TRBJ1-1
CDR3 protein: CATSRGGGAGTEAFF
CDR3 DNA: TGTGCCACCAGCAGAGGGGGGGGCGCGGGCACTGAAGCTTTCTTT

V gene: TRBV10-3
clone size: few
D gene: TRBD1
J gene: TRBJ1-5
CDR3 protein: CAISPGTAYQPQHF
CDR3 DNA: TGTGCCATCAGCCCCGGGACAGCCTATCAGCCCCAGCATTTT

V gene: TRBV3-1/TRBV3-2
clone size: .
D gene: .
J gene: TRBJ2-1
CDR3 protein: CASSPPSLFSYNEQFF
CDR3 DNA: TGTGCCAGCAGCCCCCCAAGCCTTTTTTCCTACAATGAGCAGTTCTTC